This T cell receptor beta chain was retrieved from a study of T-cell memory formation after mild COVID-19. Whole-study results and caveats: Second-wave clones that peaked on day 37 lacked confirmed SARS-CoV-2 specificity.

The TCR alpha and TCR beta cDNA libraries, bearing sample barcodes and UMIs, were generated by 5'RACE using constant-segment primers. TCRdb reprocessed the 5' RACE reads via MiXCR and lists one record per CDR3 protein. The table lists fewer than 350,000 distinct CDR3 sequences, about a sixth of them singletons. The CDR3 is 16 residues long. Germline assignment: CDR1 SGHTA and CDR2 FQGNSA. V dropped 5 bases and J dropped 6 bases, with 20 bases sitting between them. The sample holds a few counts of this clonotype. Its target is unknown. The V gene is TRBV7-2, the J gene TRBJ1-5; possibly TRBD1 for D (5 bases). This clonotype originated in a man in his late teens or twenties who had mild COVID-19 (a few samples of this study predate the infection). Cell type and time point are not known. The specimen was PBMCs or a T cell subset sorted from them (not recorded which). The DNA for the CDR3 is TGTGCCAGCAGCCCGGGGGGAGACTGGTTCTCTCAGCCCCAGCATTTT. It encodes CASSPGGDWFSQPQHF.